The 24 T cell receptor beta chains below come from one sample, sequenced in a study of blood T cell repertoires in COVID-19. TCRdb's table, derived via immunoSEQ multiplex PCR, lists solely in-frame clones and lacks some. The sample includes roughly 160,000 clones, 83% seen only once; the top ten take about 2.1%. Sequenced sample: peripheral blood. These receptor sequences come from a woman of 80 years or more with acute or convalescent COVID-19.

This chain joins TRBV12-3 or TRBV12-4 and TRBJ1-2; TRBD1 matches 8 bases. With V trimmed by 6 bases and J by 3 bases, 3 bases remained unmatched. This CDR3 has 13 amino acids. This chain's CDR3 is CASSGQGHYGYTF. The CDR3 bases are TGTGCCAGCAGCGGACAGGGTCACTATGGCTACACCTTC.

The genes are TRBV7-9 and TRBJ2-1, with D unresolved. V lost 1 base and J 7 bases, leaving 14 bases between the germline ends. CDR3 length: 15 residues. CDR1 SEHNR and CDR2 FQNEAQ come from the germline V gene (reference sequence). DNA of the CDR3: TGTGCCAGCAGCTTAGATGATAGGTACGGGAATGAGCAGTTCTTC. Residues: CASSLDDRYGNEQFF.

This clone was observed a single time. The chain joins TRBV30 to TRBJ1-6, with D unresolved. Trimming removed 3 bases at V and 10 bases at J, with 16 bases between. The CDR3 runs to 14 residues. Germline V lookup: CDR1 GTSNPN, CDR2 SVGIG (reference sequence). Here the CDR3 DNA reads TGTGCCTGGAGGCTAGAGGGCAGTGGGTCACCCCTCCACTTT. Encoded protein: CAWRLEGSGSPLHF.

This chain uses TRBV3-1 (or the pseudogene TRBV3-2) with TRBJ1-3, with a tentative D call TRBD1 (5 bases). The CDR3 is 14 residues long. Germline V gives CDR1 LGHDT, CDR2 YNNKEL (reference sequence). The V and J ends lost 2 bases and 15 bases respectively, with 20 bases between them. The chain's CDR3 is CASSQQDTSTGPYF. Written as DNA, the CDR3 is TGTGCCAGCAGCCAACAGGACACTTCGACTGGCCCATATTTT.

The V gene is TRBV6-2 or TRBV6-3, the J gene TRBJ1-2; 9 positions match TRBD1. This CDR3 has 15 amino acids. CDR1 MNHEY and CDR2 SVGEGT come from the germline V gene. V gave up 4 bases and J gave up 2 bases; unmatched junction bases: 5. CDR3 sequence (DNA): TGTGCCAGCAGTTTGGGGACAGGGAAGAACTATGGCTACACCTTC. This sequence encodes CASSLGTGKNYGYTF.

The chain recombines TRBV10-3 with TRBJ1-4; TRBD1 agrees at 8 bases. This CDR3 comprises 14 residues. Germline V gene data show CDR1 as ENHRY and CDR2 as SYGVKD. V trimming: 2 bases; J trimming: 7 bases; junction bases outside the gene matches: 3. CDR3 amino acids: CAISETGGVEKLFF. The CDR3 DNA reads as TGTGCCATCAGTGAGACAGGGGGAGTTGAAAAACTGTTTTTT.

The DNA of the CDR3 is TGTGCCAGTAGTATGACCAGGGCCCAGACCAACGTCCTGACTTTC. Protein: CASSMTRAQTNVLTF. The chain uses TRBV19 and TRBJ2-6; the D gene is possibly TRBD1 (5 bases). Germline values: CDR1 LNHDA, CDR2 SQIVND (reference sequence). V was pared by 3 bases and J by 8 bases, with 14 bases between. CDR3 size: 15 residues.

CDR3 in amino acids: CASSHPSSGNYGYTF. CDR3 sequence (DNA): TGTGCCAGCAGCCACCCCAGTTCGGGTAACTATGGCTACACCTTC. The V call is TRBV7-2, the J call TRBJ1-2; no clear D gene. Germline V gives CDR1 SGHTA, CDR2 FQGNSA. The CDR3 has 15 amino acids. V dropped 5 bases and J dropped 1 base, with 14 bases sitting between them.

The chain employs TRBV19 and TRBJ1-1; D gene uncertain. Per germline, CDR1 LNHDA and CDR2 SQIVND (reference sequence). V dropped 3 bases and J dropped 0 bases, with 8 bases sitting between them. The CDR3 has 14 amino acids. The CDR3 DNA is TGTGCCAGTAGTATCGCAGAAATGAACACTGAAGCTTTCTTT. Amino acid sequence: CASSIAEMNTEAFF.

The V call is TRBV4-2, the J call TRBJ1-5, with 8 bases matching TRBD1. The germline gives CDR1 LGHNA, CDR2 YNFKEQ. The junction had 16 bases not matched to a gene; V was cut back by 6 bases and J by 15 bases. This CDR3 has 14 residues. In nucleotides, the CDR3 is TGTGCCAGCAGAAAGGACAGGGATAACCCTCGCATGCATTTT. Its protein product is CASRKDRDNPRMHF.

V gene TRBV4-2 combines with J gene TRBJ2-3; 12 nucleotides line up with TRBD2. This CDR3 has 16 residues. J lost 13 bases, V lost 0 bases, and 11 bases had no gene match. Germline lookup yields CDR1 LGHNA and CDR2 YNFKEQ. The CDR3 region is CASSQEGRLAGGSKYF. Written as DNA, the CDR3 is TGTGCCAGCAGCCAAGAGGGTCGGCTAGCGGGGGGGTCGAAGTATTTT.

This clone was observed a few times. The CDR3 here is CASSLPLAGVSNEQFF. The CDR3 coding sequence is TGTGCCAGCAGTTTACCCCTAGCGGGAGTATCCAATGAGCAGTTCTTC. The J gene is TRBJ2-1, the V gene TRBV28; 10 nucleotides line up with TRBD2. There are 16 residues in the CDR3. Germline V gene sequence: CDR1 MDHEN, CDR2 SYDVKM. With 2 bases clipped from V and 6 bases from J, the junction kept 7 bases outside the gene matches.

This clone came up a few times. CDR3 loop: CASSVRAGNTIYF. CDR3 coding DNA: TGTGCCAGCAGCGTACGGGCTGGAAACACCATATATTTT. This chain joins TRBV9 and TRBJ1-3, with D unresolved. CDR1 and CDR2 (germline): SGDLS, YYNGEE. The V gene lost 1 base and the J gene lost 2 bases, with 4 bases spanning the gap. The CDR3 spans 13 residues.

This clone was seen repeatedly, ten times or more. The rearrangement joins TRBV4-1 to TRBJ1-4; 9 positions match TRBD1. The V segment lost 9 bases and the J segment 9 bases; nucleotides outside the gene matches: 11. Germline V gene lookup returns CDR1 MGHRA and CDR2 YSYEKL. This CDR3 region has 14 residues. The CDR3 bases are TGCGCCAGTAATCATCCGGGACAGGGTCAAAAACTGTTTTTT. It encodes CASNHPGQGQKLFF.

This clone was counted only a few times. This chain joins TRBV20-1 and TRBJ2-5; the match to TRBD1 covers 8 bases. Germline CDR1 is DFQATT and CDR2 is SNEGSKA (reference sequence). The CDR3 loop spans 15 amino acids. V trimming: 3 bases; J trimming: 3 bases; junction bases outside the gene matches: 9. The CDR3 DNA follows: TGCAGTGCTAGTGGCCCCAGGGGGCGGGAAGAGACCCAGTACTTC. This codes for CSASGPRGREETQYF.

This sequence joins TRBV3-1 (or the pseudogene TRBV3-2) and TRBJ2-2; 10 bases are shared with TRBD2. J was trimmed by 4 bases and V by 2 bases; bases with no gene match: 13. Germline-derived CDR1 and CDR2 are LGHDT and YNNKEL (reference sequence). The CDR3 has 19 residues. The CDR3 sequence is CASSQHQTSGPGGTGELFF. CDR3 in DNA: TGTGCCAGCAGCCAACATCAGACTAGCGGGCCCGGGGGCACCGGGGAGCTGTTTTTT.

The chain employs TRBV5-1 and TRBJ2-3, with TRBD2 matching 7 bases. V dropped 1 base and J dropped 2; count of bases not matched to a gene: 7. Germline V lookup: CDR1 SGHRS, CDR2 YFSETQ. The CDR3 length is 16 residues. The CDR3 bases are TGCGCCAGCAGCTTGCCTGGACTAGTTGACACAGATACGCAGTATTTT. Amino acids: CASSLPGLVDTDTQYF.

CDR3 in DNA: TGTGCCAGTAGTATCCGAGATGACTTTAACACAGATACGCAGTATTTT. Translating gives CASSIRDDFNTDTQYF. V and J are TRBV19 and TRBJ2-3; D unresolved. Trimming removed 3 bases at V and 2 bases at J, with 15 bases between. The CDR3 has 16 amino acids. CDR1 is LNHDA, CDR2 SQIVND, per germline (reference sequence). Combining the CDR3 with reference TRBV19 and TRBJ2-3 gives the whole variable domain DGGITQSPKYLFRKEGQNVTLSCEQNLNHDAMYWYRQDPGQGLRLIYYSQIVNDFQKGDIAEGYSVSREKKESFPLTVTSAQKNPTAFYLCASSIRDDFNTDTQYFGPGTRLTVL.

This chain connects TRBV18 to TRBJ2-2; D remains unclear. The length of the CDR3 is 12 residues. V was pared by 3 bases and J by 6 bases, with 5 bases between. CDR1 is KGHSH, CDR2 LQKENI, per germline. The CDR3 nucleotides read TGTGCCAGCTCACCTCAATCCGGGGAGCTGTTTTTT. Translating it yields CASSPQSGELFF.

The chain has TRBV6-2 or TRBV6-3 and TRBJ2-5, with TRBD2 matching 10 bases. The CDR3 has 15 residues. Germline-derived CDR1 and CDR2 are MNHEY and SVGEGT. With V trimmed by 0 bases and J by 10 bases, 8 bases remained unmatched. The CDR3, as DNA: TGTGCCAGCAGTTACTCAGTAGCGGGAGGTATGGGCCAGTACTTC. It yields the protein CASSYSVAGGMGQYF.

The CDR3, as DNA: TGTGCCAGCAGCCTGGACAGCTCTGGGGCCAACGTCCTGACTTTC. Its protein product is CASSLDSSGANVLTF. V usage is TRBV7-2 and J usage is TRBJ2-6, with a tentative D call TRBD1 (6 bases). This CDR3 contains 15 residues. CDR1 SGHTA and CDR2 FQGNSA come from the germline V gene. Trimming left V 5 bases short and J 0 bases short, with 8 bases between.

The rearrangement joins TRBV5-5 to TRBJ2-1, with D unresolved. V was clipped by 0 bases and J by 2 bases, with 12 bases between them. The germline CDR1 and CDR2 sequences are SGHKS and YYEKEE (reference sequence). The CDR3 extends over 16 amino acids. This chain's CDR3 is CASSLGTTFTYNEQFF. As DNA, the CDR3 is TGTGCCAGCAGCTTGGGTACGACTTTTACCTACAATGAGCAGTTCTTC.

The J gene is TRBJ1-4, the V gene TRBV2; D is uncertain. Germline CDR1 and CDR2: SNHLY and FYNNEI. V shed 6 bases and J shed 5 bases, with 7 bases lying between them. CDR3 size: 12 residues. The DNA for the CDR3 is TGTGCCAGCAGAACAGTAAATGAAAAACTGTTTTTT. Encoded protein: CASRTVNEKLFF.

This chain uses TRBV18 with TRBJ2-2; 10 nucleotides line up with TRBD2. The CDR3 loop spans 16 amino acids. Per germline, CDR1 KGHSH and CDR2 LQKENI. With V trimmed by 6 bases and J by 3 bases, 7 bases remained unmatched. The CDR3 region has the DNA TGTGCCAGCTCCCCCGAACTAGCGGGACACACCGGGGAGCTGTTTTTT. Translated: CASSPELAGHTGELFF.